What follows are 18 T cell receptor beta chains derived from one specimen sequenced in a study of cytomegalovirus exposure and HLA in healthy donors (dated by TCRdb to the late 2010s). Preparation of the library involved the immunoSEQ multiplex PCR assay. A mixture of 60 forward primers for TCR Vbeta segments and 13 reverse primers for TCR Jbeta segments was used in the multiplex PCR. Here the immuneACCESS table is served through TCRdb, limited to in-frame sequences with V and J called. Missing clones are a known gap in these copies; in checked studies unresolved V genes cover under half, and the rest lacks a known reason. This sample's table carries 150,000 to 200,000 clones. Around 0.79% of the sample is taken by the ten largest. The sequenced sample consisted of PBMCs. These receptor sequences come from a young woman in good health and CMV-seropositive.

The chain joins TRBV9 to TRBJ1-2, with D perhaps matching TRBD1 (5 bases). Trimming pared 4 bases from V and 4 bases from J, leaving 11 bases between. The CDR3 extends over 13 amino acids. Germline CDR1 and CDR2: SGDLS and YYNGEE. The CDR3 here is CASSQTGGYGYTF. In DNA, the CDR3 is TGTGCCAGCAGCCAGACGGGGGGCTATGGCTACACCTTC.

This rearrangement joins TRBV5-6 to TRBJ2-7; 7 nucleotides agree with TRBD1. V shed 1 base and J 5 bases; nucleotides not matched to a gene: 18. Germline CDR1 reads SGHDT; CDR2 reads YYEEEE. The CDR3 has 18 amino acids. The CDR3 region has the DNA TGTGCCAGCAGCTTGCGATTCGGCGCATACAGGGGTGGCCACGAGCAGTACTTC. Its translation: CASSLRFGAYRGGHEQYF.

About this clone: Within the sample, other DNA sequences also encode this same CDR3. The chain carries TRBV7-2 and TRBJ2-5, with TRBD1 matching over 7 bases. The CDR3 totals 14 residues. Germline V gene lookup returns CDR1 SGHTA and CDR2 FQGNSA. V lost 6 bases to trimming and J lost 2 bases; unmatched junction nucleotides: 6. CDR3 sequence: CASSPTGDQETQYF. CDR3 DNA: TGTGCCAGCAGTCCAACAGGGGATCAAGAGACCCAGTACTTC.

This chain uses TRBV30 with TRBJ1-2; D call uncertain. Germline V gene lookup returns CDR1 GTSNPN and CDR2 SVGIG (reference sequence). The CDR3 loop spans 15 amino acids. Deletions cut 3 bases from V and 4 bases from J, with 18 bases between. The CDR3 region is CAWRPPRPLGYGYTF. CDR3 sequence (DNA): TGTGCCTGGAGACCCCCCCGGCCCCTAGGCTATGGCTACACCTTC.

Here the CDR3 DNA reads TGTGCCAGCAGCTTAGACAGGGGGTCCTACAATGAGCAGTTCTTC. Amino acids: CASSLDRGSYNEQFF. The chain carries TRBV7-2 and TRBJ2-1, with 8 bases matching TRBD1. Losses at the gene ends were 1 base for V and 1 base for J; bases not matched to a gene: 0. There are 15 residues in the CDR3. Germline V gives CDR1 SGHTA, CDR2 FQGNSA.

This chain connects TRBV5-1 to TRBJ2-5; weak D call: TRBD2 (8 bases). The last part of the DNA fits TRBJ2-7 better; the J call may be wrong. The germline V gene encodes CDR1 SGHRS and CDR2 YFSETQ. The CDR3 runs to 14 residues. CDR3 residues: CASSFGRGLNEQYF. CDR3 DNA: TGCGCCAGCAGCTTCGGGAGGGGGCTTAACGAGCAGTACTTC.

The CDR3 DNA sequence: TGCGCCAGCAGCCGGGCGGGGGGGACCAATGAGCAGTTCTTC. Its translation is CASSRAGGTNEQFF. This rearrangement joins TRBV4-3 to TRBJ2-1, with TRBD2 matching 9 bases. V was clipped by 4 bases and J by 6 bases; unmatched bases: 4. The CDR3 runs 14 residues. The germline V gene has CDR1 LGHNA and CDR2 YSLEER.

The genes are TRBV6-5 and TRBJ1-2; D is uncertain. The CDR3 covers 15 residues. The V gene's germline CDR1 is MNHEY and CDR2 SVGAGI. Trimming left V 0 bases short and J 6 bases short, with 14 bases between. The CDR3 reads CASSYSRGRENGYTF. The CDR3 DNA follows: TGTGCCAGCAGTTACTCGAGAGGGCGTGAGAATGGCTACACCTTC.

V gene TRBV6-5 combines with J gene TRBJ1-1; 11 nucleotides align to TRBD1. V lost 6 bases, J lost 5 bases, and 5 bases stayed unmatched. The CDR3 is 14 residues long. CDR1 MNHEY and CDR2 SVGAGI come from the germline V gene. CDR3 in amino acids: CASRKGQGVTEAFF. In DNA, the CDR3 is TGTGCCAGCAGGAAGGGACAGGGGGTGACTGAAGCTTTCTTT.

V and J are TRBV7-9 and TRBJ2-2, with D possibly TRBD1 on 5 matching bases. CDR1 and CDR2 from the germline V gene are SEHNR and FQNEAQ (reference sequence). Trimming left V 1 base short and J 2 bases short, with 8 bases between. The CDR3 consists of 15 residues. The CDR3 DNA reads TGTGCCAGCAGCTTAGAGGGGTATAACACCGGGGAGCTGTTTTTT. Protein product: CASSLEGYNTGELFF.

CDR3 sequence: CASSWTAANYGYTF. Written as DNA, the CDR3 is TGTGCCAGCAGCTGGACTGCGGCTAACTATGGCTACACCTTC. The rearrangement links TRBV27 to TRBJ1-2; D remains unclear. The CDR3 covers 14 residues. Looked up from germline, CDR1 is MNHEY and CDR2 is SMNVEV (reference sequence). V was pared by 6 bases and J by 0 bases, with 11 bases between.

The CDR3 DNA reads TGTGCCAGCAGTGAAACAGGGAGTTGGGATGCTTTCTTT. This translates into CASSETGSWDAFF. The V and J genes are TRBV6-5 and TRBJ1-1; TRBD1 might be the D (6 bases). CDR3 length equals 13 residues. Germline assignment: CDR1 MNHEY and CDR2 SVGAGI. The V end lost 5 bases, the J end lost 11 bases, and 18 bases lay between the germline ends.

This sequence joins TRBV6-1 and TRBJ2-3; D is ambiguous. CDR1 MNHNS and CDR2 SASEGT come from the germline V gene. V was shortened by 0 bases and J by 2 bases, with 6 bases between the two germline ends. CDR3 size: 14 residues. The CDR3 sequence: CASSEARLTDTQYF. Here the CDR3 DNA reads TGTGCCAGCAGTGAAGCCCGACTCACAGATACGCAGTATTTT.

The chain joins TRBV4-2 to TRBJ1-1; TRBD1 matches 10 bases. The CDR3 contains 15 residues. Germline CDR1 LGHNA, CDR2 YNFKEQ. The V gene end was trimmed by 1 base and the J gene end by 5 bases; junction bases not matched to a gene: 4. The CDR3 sequence is CASSQVDRGRTEAFF. DNA of the CDR3: TGTGCCAGCAGCCAAGTTGACAGGGGGCGGACTGAAGCTTTCTTT.

The chain uses TRBV5-1 and TRBJ2-1; 10 bases map to TRBD2. The CDR3 covers 16 residues. Germline V gene data show CDR1 as SGHRS and CDR2 as YFSETQ. Trimming cost V 4 bases and J 0 bases; bases outside gene matches: 4. This CDR3 reads CASSATSGISYNEQFF. The CDR3 nucleotides are TGCGCCAGCAGCGCTACTAGCGGGATCTCCTACAATGAGCAGTTCTTC.

This chain connects TRBV5-1 to TRBJ2-2; D uncertain. The CDR3 loop spans 12 amino acids. The germline V gene encodes CDR1 SGHRS and CDR2 YFSETQ. Deletions cut 1 base from V and 7 bases from J, with 5 bases between. CDR3 loop: CASSLSFGELFF. Here the CDR3 DNA reads TGCGCCAGCAGCTTGAGCTTCGGGGAGCTGTTTTTT.

The rearrangement uses TRBV4-1 and TRBJ1-4; D ambiguous. V lost 3 bases and J 4 bases, leaving 12 bases between the germline ends. The germline CDR1 and CDR2 sequences are MGHRA and YSYEKL. The CDR3 is 15 residues long. CDR3 residues: CASSHPERLNEKLFF. CDR3 nucleotide sequence: TGCGCCAGCAGCCACCCAGAAAGACTTAATGAAAAACTGTTTTTT.

The chain links TRBV6-6 to TRBJ2-5; 8 bases align to TRBD1. Germline CDR1 is MNHNY and CDR2 is SVGAGI (reference sequence). V dropped 6 bases and J dropped 10; count of bases not matched to a gene: 7. The CDR3 runs to 12 residues. The CDR3 is CASRTGDLIQYF. CDR3 sequence (DNA): TGTGCCAGCAGGACAGGGGATCTTATCCAGTACTTC.